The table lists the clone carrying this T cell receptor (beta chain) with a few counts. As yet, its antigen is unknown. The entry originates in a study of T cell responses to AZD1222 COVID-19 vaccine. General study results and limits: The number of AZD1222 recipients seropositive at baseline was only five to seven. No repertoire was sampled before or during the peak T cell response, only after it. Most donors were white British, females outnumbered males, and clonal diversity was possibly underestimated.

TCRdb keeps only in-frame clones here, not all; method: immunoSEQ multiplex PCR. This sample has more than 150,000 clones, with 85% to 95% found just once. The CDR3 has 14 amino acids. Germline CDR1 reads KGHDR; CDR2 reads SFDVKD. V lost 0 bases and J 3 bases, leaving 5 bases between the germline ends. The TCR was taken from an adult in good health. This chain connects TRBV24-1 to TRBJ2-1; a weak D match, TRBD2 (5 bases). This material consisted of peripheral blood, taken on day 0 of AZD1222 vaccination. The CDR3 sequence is CATSDLRDYNEQFF. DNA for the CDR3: TGTGCCACCAGTGATTTGCGGGACTACAATGAGCAGTTCTTC.